This T cell receptor beta chain was documented in a study of cytotoxic CD8 clonotypes in ibrutinib-treated CLL. This CDR3 has 15 residues. With 4 bases removed from V and 1 base from J, the gap between germline ends came to 15 bases. CDR1 is SGDLS and CDR2 is YYNGEE in the germline V gene. Only in-frame clones appear in the TCRdb table, and some are missing; sequencing was by immunoSEQ multiplex PCR. The data contain some 150,000 clones, 60% to 85% of them singletons. The genes are TRBV9 and TRBJ2-7; perhaps TRBD2 as D (6 bases). The receptor was derived from a human donor with chronic lymphocytic leukemia. The sequencing used PBMCs, collected after 12 months of ibrutinib treatment. DNA of the CDR3: TGTGCCAGCAGCCAAAGCGGGCTACCGTCCTACGAGCAGTACTTC. It translates to CASSQSGLPSYEQYF.